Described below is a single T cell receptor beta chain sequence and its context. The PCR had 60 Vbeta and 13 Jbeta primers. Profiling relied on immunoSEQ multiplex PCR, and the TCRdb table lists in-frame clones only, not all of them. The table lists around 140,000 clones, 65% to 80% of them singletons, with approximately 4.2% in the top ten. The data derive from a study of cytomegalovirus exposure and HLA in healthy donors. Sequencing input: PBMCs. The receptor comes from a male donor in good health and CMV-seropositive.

The CDR3 region is CASSLLPGLDGYTF. The CDR3, as DNA: TGCGCCAGCAGCTTGTTGCCAGGGCTTGATGGCTACACCTTC. The chain employs TRBV5-1 and TRBJ1-2; weak D call: TRBD1 (5 bases). Germline CDR1 SGHRS, CDR2 YFSETQ. CDR3 size: 14 residues. Trimming pared 1 base from V and 6 bases from J, leaving 13 bases between.